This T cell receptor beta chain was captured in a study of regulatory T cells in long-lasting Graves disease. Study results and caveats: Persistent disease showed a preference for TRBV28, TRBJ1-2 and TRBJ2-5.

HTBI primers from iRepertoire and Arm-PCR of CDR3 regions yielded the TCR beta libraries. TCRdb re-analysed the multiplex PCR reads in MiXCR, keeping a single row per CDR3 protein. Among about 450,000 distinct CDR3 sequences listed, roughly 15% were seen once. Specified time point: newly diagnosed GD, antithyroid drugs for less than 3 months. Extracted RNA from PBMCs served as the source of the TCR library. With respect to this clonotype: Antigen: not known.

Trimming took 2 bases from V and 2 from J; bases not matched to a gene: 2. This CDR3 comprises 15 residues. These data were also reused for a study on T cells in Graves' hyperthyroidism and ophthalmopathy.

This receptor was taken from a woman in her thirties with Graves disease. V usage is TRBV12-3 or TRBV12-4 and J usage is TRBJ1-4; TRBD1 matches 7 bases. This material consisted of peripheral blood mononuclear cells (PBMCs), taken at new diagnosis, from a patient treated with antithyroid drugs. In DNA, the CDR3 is TGTGCCAGCAGTTTATCGACAGGGACTAATGAAAAACTGTTTTTT. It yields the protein CASSLSTGTNEKLFF.